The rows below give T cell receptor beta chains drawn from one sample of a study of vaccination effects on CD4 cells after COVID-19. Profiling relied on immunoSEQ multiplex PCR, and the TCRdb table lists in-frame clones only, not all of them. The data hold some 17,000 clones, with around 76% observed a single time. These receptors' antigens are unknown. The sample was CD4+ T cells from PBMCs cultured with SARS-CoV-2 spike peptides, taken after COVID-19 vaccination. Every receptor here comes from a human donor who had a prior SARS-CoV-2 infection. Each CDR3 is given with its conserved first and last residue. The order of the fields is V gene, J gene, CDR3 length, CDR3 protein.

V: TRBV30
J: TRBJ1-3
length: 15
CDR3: CAWSYGRASGNTIYF

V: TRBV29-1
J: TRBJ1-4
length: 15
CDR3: CSGSSLDRVGEKLFF

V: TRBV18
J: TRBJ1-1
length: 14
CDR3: CASSPGTLDTEAFF

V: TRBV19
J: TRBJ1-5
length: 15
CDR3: CASSIQTGNNQPQHF

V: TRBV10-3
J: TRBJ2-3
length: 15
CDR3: CAISSPGTGADTQYF

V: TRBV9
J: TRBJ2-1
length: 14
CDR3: CASSVGLEENEQFF

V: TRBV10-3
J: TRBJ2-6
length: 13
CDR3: CAIEQDSQGVLTF

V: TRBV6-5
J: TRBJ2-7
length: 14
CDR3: CASSYSLLTYEQYF

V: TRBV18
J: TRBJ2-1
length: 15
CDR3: CASSLLADGLDEQFF

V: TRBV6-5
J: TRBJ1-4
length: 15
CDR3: CASSIQGGGYEKLFF

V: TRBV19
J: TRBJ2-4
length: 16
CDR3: CASSMLSAGDRNIQYF

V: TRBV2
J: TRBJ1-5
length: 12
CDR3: CASRDRGQPQHF

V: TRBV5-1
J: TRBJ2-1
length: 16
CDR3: CASREGTSGTYNEQFF

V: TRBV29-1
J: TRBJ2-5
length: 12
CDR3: CSVERGAETQYF

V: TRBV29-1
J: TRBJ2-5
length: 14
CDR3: CSVEGPGSYGAQYF

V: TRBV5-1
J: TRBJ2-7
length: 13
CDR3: CASSLDRFGEQYF

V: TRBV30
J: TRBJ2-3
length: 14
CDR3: CACDQRGGQDTQYF

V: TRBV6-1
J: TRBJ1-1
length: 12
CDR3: CASSEDWVDAFF

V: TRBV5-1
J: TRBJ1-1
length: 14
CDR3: CASGTGDTLFEAFF

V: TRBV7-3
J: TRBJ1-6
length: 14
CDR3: CASSLTSTGSPLHF

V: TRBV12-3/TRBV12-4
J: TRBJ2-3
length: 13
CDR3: CASSGDYRDTQYF

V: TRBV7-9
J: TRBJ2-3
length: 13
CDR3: CASSYLRQGSWYF

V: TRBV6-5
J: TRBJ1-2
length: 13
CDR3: CASSYSTGGGYTF

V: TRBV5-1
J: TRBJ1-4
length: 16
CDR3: CASSLSSPATNEKLFF

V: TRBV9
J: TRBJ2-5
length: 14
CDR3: CASSVVSSGETQYF

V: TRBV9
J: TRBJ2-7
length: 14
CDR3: CASSVREQVGEQYF

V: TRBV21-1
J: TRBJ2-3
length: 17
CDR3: CANLEGGSGSHPDTQYF

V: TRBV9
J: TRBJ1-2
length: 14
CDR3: CASSPRTYVDGYTF

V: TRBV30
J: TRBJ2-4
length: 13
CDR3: CAWSSSVLTIQYF

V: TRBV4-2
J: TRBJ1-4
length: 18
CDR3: CASSQEGSLVGRGEKLFF

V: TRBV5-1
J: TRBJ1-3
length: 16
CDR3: CASSSGSGGFGNTIYF

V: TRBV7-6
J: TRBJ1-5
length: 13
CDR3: CASSLDGNQPQHF

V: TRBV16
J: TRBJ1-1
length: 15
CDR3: CASSQMAWVGTEAFF

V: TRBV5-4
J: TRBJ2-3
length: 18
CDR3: CASSRGLAGDGRSDTQYF

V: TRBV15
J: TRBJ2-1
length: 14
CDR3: CATSRVRTSDEQFF

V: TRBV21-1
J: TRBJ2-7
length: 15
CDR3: CASSKEGTPSYEQYF